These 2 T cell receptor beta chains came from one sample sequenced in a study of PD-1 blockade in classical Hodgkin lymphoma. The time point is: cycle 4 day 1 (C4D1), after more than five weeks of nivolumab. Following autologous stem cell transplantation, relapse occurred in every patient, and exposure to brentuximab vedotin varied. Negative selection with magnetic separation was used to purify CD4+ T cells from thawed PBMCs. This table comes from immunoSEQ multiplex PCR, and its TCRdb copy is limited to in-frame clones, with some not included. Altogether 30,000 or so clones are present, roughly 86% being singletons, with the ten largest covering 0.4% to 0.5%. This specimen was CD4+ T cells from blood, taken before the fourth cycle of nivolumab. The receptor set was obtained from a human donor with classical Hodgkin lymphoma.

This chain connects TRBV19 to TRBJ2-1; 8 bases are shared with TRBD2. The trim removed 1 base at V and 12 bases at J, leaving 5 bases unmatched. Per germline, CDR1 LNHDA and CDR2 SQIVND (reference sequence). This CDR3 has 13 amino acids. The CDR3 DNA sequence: TGTGCCAGTAGTATAGGTAGCGGGATCGGGCAGTTCTTC. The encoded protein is CASSIGSGIGQFF.

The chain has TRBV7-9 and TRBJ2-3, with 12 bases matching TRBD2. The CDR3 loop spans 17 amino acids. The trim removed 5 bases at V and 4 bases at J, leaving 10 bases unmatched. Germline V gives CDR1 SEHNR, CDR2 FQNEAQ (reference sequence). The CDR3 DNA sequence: TGTGCCAGCAGCCTCTCTCTAGCGGGAGGGACTCCAGATACGCAGTATTTT. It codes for CASSLSLAGGTPDTQYF.